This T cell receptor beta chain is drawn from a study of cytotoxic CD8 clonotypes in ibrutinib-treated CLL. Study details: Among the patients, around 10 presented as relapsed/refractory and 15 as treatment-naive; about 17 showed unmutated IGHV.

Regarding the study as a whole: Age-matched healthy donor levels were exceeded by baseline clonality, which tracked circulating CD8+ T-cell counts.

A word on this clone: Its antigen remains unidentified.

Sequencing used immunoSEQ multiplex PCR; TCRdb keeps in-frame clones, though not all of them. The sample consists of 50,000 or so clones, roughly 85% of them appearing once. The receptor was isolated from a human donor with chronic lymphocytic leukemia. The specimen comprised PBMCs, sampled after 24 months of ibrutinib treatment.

CDR3 in amino acids: CASSQVLNDYTF. The DNA of the CDR3 is TGTGCCAGCAGCCAAGTCCTCAATGACTACACCTTC. The chain is built from TRBV14 and TRBJ1-2; no clear D gene. The germline V gene encodes CDR1 SGHDN and CDR2 FVKESK. Trimming shortened V by 1 base and J by 10 bases, and 10 bases separated the two germline ends. This CDR3 is built from 12 residues. The whole variable domain, filled in from reference TRBV14 and TRBJ1-2, reads EAGVTQFPSHSVIEKGQTVTLRCDPISGHDNLYWYRRVMGKEIKFLLHFVKESKQDESGMPNNRFLAERTGGTYSTLKVQPAELEDSGVYFCASSQVLNDYTFGSGTRLTVV.